This T cell receptor (beta chain) originates from a study of cytomegalovirus exposure and HLA in healthy donors. PCR employed 60 Vbeta and 13 Jbeta primers. Repertoires were generated with immunoSEQ multiplex PCR, while TCRdb's copy carries only in-frame clones and drops some. The repertoire includes 80,000 to 100,000 clones, over 55% of them detected once, and 16% sits in the top ten. This clone showed up just a few times. Sequenced material: PBMCs. This sequence originates from a woman under 30 in good health and CMV-seropositive.

CDR3 protein: CASSPEQEYFNYGYTF. The CDR3 DNA is TGTGCCAGCTCACCGGAACAGGAGTACTTTAACTATGGCTACACCTTC. This sequence joins TRBV18 and TRBJ1-2, with D tentatively TRBD1 (5 bases). Germline loops: CDR1 KGHSH, CDR2 LQKENI. V gave up 3 bases and J gave up 1 base, with 15 bases separating them. The length of the CDR3 is 16 residues.